The source of this TCR beta chain is a study of glioma-infiltrating T cells after dendritic cell vaccination. Study context: At biweekly intervals, patients got three intradermal dendritic cell vaccine injections.

On this clone: The antigen is not known.

Up to about 2 ug genomic DNA was used for TCRB CDR3 amplification. The PCR used 60 V beta and 13 J beta primers. TCRdb keeps only in-frame clones here, not all; method: immunoSEQ multiplex PCR. The sample lists under 100,000 clones, 79% occurring once. Notes on the study in general: Survival was not directly related to TCR clonality in these patients.

V lost 7 bases and J 2 bases, leaving 8 bases between the germline ends. The CDR3 length is 12 residues. Germline lookup yields CDR1 MNHNS and CDR2 SASEGT. The chain couples TRBV6-1 to TRBJ1-2, with a possible D match to TRBD1 (6 bases). The sequencing here drew on blood, taken before dendritic cell vaccination. The TCR comes from a human donor with glioblastoma. CDR3 sequence (DNA): TGTGCCAGCACTCAGGGGAACTATGGCTACACCTTC. Encoded protein: CASTQGNYGYTF.